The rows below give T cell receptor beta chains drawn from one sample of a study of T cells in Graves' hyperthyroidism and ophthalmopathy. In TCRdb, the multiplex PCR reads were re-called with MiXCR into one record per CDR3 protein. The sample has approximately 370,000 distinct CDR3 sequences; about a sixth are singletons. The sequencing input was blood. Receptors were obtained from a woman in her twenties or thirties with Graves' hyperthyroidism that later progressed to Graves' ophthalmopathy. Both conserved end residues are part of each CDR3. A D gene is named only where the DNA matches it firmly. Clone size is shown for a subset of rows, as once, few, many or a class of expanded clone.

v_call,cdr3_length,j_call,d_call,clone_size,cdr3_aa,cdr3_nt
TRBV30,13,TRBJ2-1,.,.,CAWSVQSGREQFF,TGTGCCTGGAGTGTACAGAGCGGGCGGGAGCAGTTCTTC
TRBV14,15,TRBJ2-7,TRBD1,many,CASSQPMTGIYEQYF,TGTGCCAGCAGCCAACCCATGACAGGGATCTACGAGCAGTACTTC
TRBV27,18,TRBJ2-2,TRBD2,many,CASSLRPFTSGNTGELFF,TGTGCCAGCAGTTTACGTCCTTTTACTAGCGGAAACACCGGGGAGCTGTTTTTT
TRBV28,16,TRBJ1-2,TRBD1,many,CASRLRDRVNFYGYTF,TGTGCCAGCAGGCTCCGGGACAGGGTTAATTTCTATGGCTACACCTTC
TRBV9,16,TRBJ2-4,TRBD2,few,CASSAPIAGGPNIQYF,TGTGCCAGCAGCGCACCTATAGCGGGAGGGCCGAACATTCAGTACTTC
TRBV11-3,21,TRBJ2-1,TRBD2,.,CASSLTYRLAGESPKWNEQFF,TGTGCCAGCAGCTTAACGTACAGACTAGCGGGGGAATCCCCAAAGTGGAATGAGCAGTTCTTC
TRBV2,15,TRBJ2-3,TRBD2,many,CASRTGTSGTDTQYF,TGTGCCAGCAGAACCGGGACTAGCGGCACAGATACGCAGTATTTT
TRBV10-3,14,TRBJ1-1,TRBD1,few,CAISGGQVNTEAFF,TGTGCCATCAGTGGCGGACAGGTGAACACTGAAGCTTTCTTT
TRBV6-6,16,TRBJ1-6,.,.,CASSYSYRRAYSPLHF,TGTGCCAGCAGTTACTCGTATCGTAGGGCATACTCACCCCTCCACTTT
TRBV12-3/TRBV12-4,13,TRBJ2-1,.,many,CASSFRGVNEQFF,TGTGCCAGCAGTTTTAGGGGGGTCAATGAGCAGTTCTTC
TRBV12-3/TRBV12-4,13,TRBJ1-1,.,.,CASSFDQGRGAFF,TGTGCCAGCAGTTTCGATCAGGGGCGCGGAGCTTTCTTT
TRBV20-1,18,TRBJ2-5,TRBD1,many,CSARDLGQGLSGQETQYF,TGCAGTGCTAGAGATCTGGGACAGGGCTTATCAGGCCAAGAGACCCAGTACTTC
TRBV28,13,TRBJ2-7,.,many,CASSSGNSYEQYF,TGTGCCAGCAGTTCCGGGAACTCCTACGAGCAGTACTTC
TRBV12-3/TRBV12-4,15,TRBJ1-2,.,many,CASSPTGAGGDGYTF,TGTGCCAGCAGCCCCACAGGTGCGGGGGGGGATGGCTACACCTTC
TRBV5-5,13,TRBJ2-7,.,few,CASSHAGVHEQYF,TGTGCCAGCAGCCACGCCGGAGTCCACGAGCAGTACTTC
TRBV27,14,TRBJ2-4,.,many,CASSSGTVGNIQYF,TGTGCCAGCAGTTCGGGGACGGTGGGGAACATTCAGTACTTC
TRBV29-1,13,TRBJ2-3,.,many,CSVEPESTDTQYF,TGCAGCGTTGAACCGGAAAGCACAGATACGCAGTATTTT
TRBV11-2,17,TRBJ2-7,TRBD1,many,CASSPRRPTGGSYEQYF,TGTGCCAGCAGCCCCCGACGACCGACAGGGGGGTCCTACGAGCAGTACTTC
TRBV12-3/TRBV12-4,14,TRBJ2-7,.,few,CASSFQQGRHEQYF,TGTGCCAGCAGTTTCCAACAGGGACGGCACGAGCAGTACTTC
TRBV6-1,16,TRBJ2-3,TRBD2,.,CASSEQTSGMADTQYF,TGTGCCAGCAGTGAGCAGACTAGCGGGATGGCAGATACGCAGTATTTT
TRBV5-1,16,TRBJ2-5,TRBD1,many,CASSLVGTGPQETQYF,TGCGCCAGCAGCTTGGTCGGGACAGGGCCACAAGAGACCCAGTACTTC
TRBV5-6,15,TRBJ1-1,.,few,CASSLDLGGDGKAFF,TGTGCCAGCAGCTTGGATCTGGGGGGGGACGGAAAAGCTTTCTTT
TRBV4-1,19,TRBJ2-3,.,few,CASSQDLFVERRRTDTQYF,TGCGCCAGCAGCCAAGATCTATTCGTCGAGCGGAGGCGCACAGATACGCAGTATTTT
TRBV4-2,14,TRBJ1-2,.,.,CASSQEGANYGYTF,TGTGCCAGCAGCCAAGAGGGGGCAAACTATGGCTACACCTTC
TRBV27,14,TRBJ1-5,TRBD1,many,CASGTQGFAQPQHF,TGTGCCAGCGGTACACAGGGGTTTGCTCAGCCCCAGCATTTT
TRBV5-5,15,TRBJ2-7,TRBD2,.,CASSQTSGSSHEQYF,TGTGCCAGCAGCCAAACTAGCGGCAGCTCCCACGAGCAGTACTTC
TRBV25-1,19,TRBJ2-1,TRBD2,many,CASSEYSRASGRNYNEQFF,TGTGCCAGCAGTGAATATTCTCGGGCTAGCGGGAGGAATTACAATGAGCAGTTCTTC
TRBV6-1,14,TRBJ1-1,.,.,CASCDRGVNTEAFF,TGTGCCAGCTGCGATCGAGGGGTGAACACTGAAGCTTTCTTT
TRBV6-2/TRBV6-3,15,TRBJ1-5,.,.,CASTAKGGSNQPQHF,TGTGCCAGCACCGCCAAGGGTGGTAGCAATCAGCCCCAGCATTTT
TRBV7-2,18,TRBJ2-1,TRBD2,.,CASSSRTSSLRIYNEQFF,TGTGCCAGCAGCTCCCGGACTAGCTCACTGAGAATCTACAATGAGCAGTTCTTC